This T cell receptor beta chain was captured by sequencing in a study of vaccination and CD4 T cells after COVID-19. As for the study in general: Timing of post-vaccine sample collection was a median 72 days after dose two, with a range of 14 to 241. Study findings and constraints: The great majority, 304 of 307 vaccine-specific clones, proved spike mono-reactive in convalescent patients.

Germline lookup yields CDR1 SQVTM and CDR2 ANQGSEA. The CDR3 has 12 residues. V lost 4 bases and J lost 2, with 3 bases in between. Stated treatment: roughly 11-day PBMC culture with coronavirus spike peptide pools or control peptides (ViraFEST assay). Cultured CD4+ T cell DNA underwent sequencing with the Oncomine TCR Beta short-read assay. From cultured CD4+ T cells, genomic DNA was extracted. TCRdb analysed the PCR reads with MiXCR anew, one entry per CDR3 protein. The repertoire includes over 15,000 distinct CDR3 sequences, under 60% of them detected once, and 15% to 20% sits in the top ten. This clonotype was observed once. The antigen is undetermined.

The rearrangement joins TRBV29-1 to TRBJ2-6; D gene uncertain. This sequence originates from a human donor who had recovered from COVID-19. Sequences were derived from CD4+ T cells from blood, cultured in vitro, sampled before SARS-CoV-2 vaccination. The CDR3 DNA is TGCAGCGTTGGGGCTGGGGCCAACGTCCTGACTTTC. Amino acids: CSVGAGANVLTF.